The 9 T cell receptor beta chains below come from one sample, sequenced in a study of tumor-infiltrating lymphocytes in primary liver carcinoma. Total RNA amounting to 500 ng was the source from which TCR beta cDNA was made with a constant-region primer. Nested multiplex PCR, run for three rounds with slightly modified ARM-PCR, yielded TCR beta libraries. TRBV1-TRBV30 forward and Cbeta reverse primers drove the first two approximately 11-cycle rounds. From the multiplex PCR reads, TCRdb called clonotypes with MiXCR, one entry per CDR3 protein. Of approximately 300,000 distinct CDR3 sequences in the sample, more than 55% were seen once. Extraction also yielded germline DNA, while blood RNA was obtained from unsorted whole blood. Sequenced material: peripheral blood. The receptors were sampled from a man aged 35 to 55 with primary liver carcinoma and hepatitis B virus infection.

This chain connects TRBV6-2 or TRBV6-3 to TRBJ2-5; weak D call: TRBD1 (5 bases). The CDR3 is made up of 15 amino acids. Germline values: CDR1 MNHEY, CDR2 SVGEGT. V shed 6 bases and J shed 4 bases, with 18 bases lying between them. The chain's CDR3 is CASSYDGRALETQYF. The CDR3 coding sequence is TGTGCCAGCAGCTATGATGGCAGGGCGTTAGAGACCCAGTACTTC.

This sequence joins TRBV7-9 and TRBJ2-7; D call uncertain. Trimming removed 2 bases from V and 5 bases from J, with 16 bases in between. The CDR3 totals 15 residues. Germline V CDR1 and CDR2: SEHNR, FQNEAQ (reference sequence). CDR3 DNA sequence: TGTGCCAGCAGCTTAAAGGACGGGCATGACCACGAGCAGTACTTC. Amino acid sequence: CASSLKDGHDHEQYF.

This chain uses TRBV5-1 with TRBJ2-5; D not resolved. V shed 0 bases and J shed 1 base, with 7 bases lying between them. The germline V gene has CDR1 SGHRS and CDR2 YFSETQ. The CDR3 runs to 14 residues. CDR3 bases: TGCGCCAGCAGCTTGGTGGATACCCAAGAGACCCAGTACTTC. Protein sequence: CASSLVDTQETQYF.

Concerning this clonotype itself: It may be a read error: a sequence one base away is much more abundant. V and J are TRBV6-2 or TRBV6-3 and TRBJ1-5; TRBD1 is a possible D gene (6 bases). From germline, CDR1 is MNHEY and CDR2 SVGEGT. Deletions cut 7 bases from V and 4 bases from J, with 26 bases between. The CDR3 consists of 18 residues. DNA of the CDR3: TGTGCCAGCAACACCGGGACACGGGCAACGGCCTTAAATCAGCCCCAGCATTTT. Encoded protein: CASNTGTRATALNQPQHF.

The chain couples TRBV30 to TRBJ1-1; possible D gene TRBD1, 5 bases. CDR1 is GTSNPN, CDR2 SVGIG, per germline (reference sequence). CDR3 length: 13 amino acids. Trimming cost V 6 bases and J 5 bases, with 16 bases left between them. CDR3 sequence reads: CACRVKGRTEAFF. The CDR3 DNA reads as TGTGCCTGTAGGGTAAAGGGGAGGACTGAAGCTTTCTTT.

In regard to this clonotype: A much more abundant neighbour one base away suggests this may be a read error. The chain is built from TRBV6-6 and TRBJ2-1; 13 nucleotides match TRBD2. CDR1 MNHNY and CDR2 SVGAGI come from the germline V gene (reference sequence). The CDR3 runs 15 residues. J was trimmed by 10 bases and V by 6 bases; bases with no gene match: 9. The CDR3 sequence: CASSPTSGRVEEQFF. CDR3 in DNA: TGTGCCAGCAGCCCCACTAGCGGGAGGGTCGAGGAGCAGTTCTTC.

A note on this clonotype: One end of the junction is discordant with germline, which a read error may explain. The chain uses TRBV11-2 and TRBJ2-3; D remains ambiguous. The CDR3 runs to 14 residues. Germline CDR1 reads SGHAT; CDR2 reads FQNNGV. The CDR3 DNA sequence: TGTGCCAACAGCCTAAAGCTGGCCACAGATACGCAGTATTTT. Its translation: CANSLKLATDTQYF.

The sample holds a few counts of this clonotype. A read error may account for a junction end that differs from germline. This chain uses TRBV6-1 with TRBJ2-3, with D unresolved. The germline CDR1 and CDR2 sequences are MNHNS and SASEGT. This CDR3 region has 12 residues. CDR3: CVSSGRTDTQYF. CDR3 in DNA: TGTGTCAGCAGTGGCAGGACAGATACGCAGTATTTT.

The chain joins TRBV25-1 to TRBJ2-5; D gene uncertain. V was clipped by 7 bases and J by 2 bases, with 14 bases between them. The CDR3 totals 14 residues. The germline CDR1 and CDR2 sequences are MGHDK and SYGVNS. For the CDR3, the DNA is TGTGCCAGCACCAGCACCCTGACTCAAGAGACCCAGTACTTC. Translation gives CASTSTLTQETQYF.